A single sample gave rise to the 21 T cell receptor beta chains below, sequenced in a study of blood T cell repertoires in COVID-19. Some clones are missing from TCRdb's copy, which holds only in-frame ones; the method was immunoSEQ multiplex PCR. The sample records 200,000 to 300,000 clones, around 87% being singletons. The sequenced sample was peripheral blood. Receptors originate from a woman in her forties or fifties with acute or convalescent COVID-19.

Concerning this clone: At the DNA level, this CDR3 is encoded by other sequences in the same sample as well. The chain joins TRBV5-1 to TRBJ1-2, with a weak D call TRBD1 (6 bases). The CDR3 has 14 amino acids. V was trimmed by 0 bases and J by 8 bases, leaving 14 bases between them. Germline loops: CDR1 SGHRS, CDR2 YFSETQ. The CDR3 sequence: CASSLGQGIYGYTF. CDR3 DNA sequence: TGCGCCAGCAGCTTGGGTCAGGGGATATACGGCTACACCTTC.

This chain joins TRBV11-2 and TRBJ2-7; TRBD2 might be the D (6 bases). From germline, CDR1 is SGHAT and CDR2 FQNNGV. CDR3 size: 15 residues. The V gene lost 4 bases and the J gene lost 1 base, with 14 bases spanning the gap. CDR3 residues: CASSSPRGPSYEQYF. The CDR3 DNA follows: TGTGCCAGCAGCTCCCCGCGGGGCCCTTCCTACGAGCAGTACTTC.

J is TRBJ2-5 and V is TRBV24-1; 8 nucleotides align to TRBD1. The trim removed 1 base at V and 0 bases at J, leaving 3 bases unmatched. Germline V lookup: CDR1 KGHDR, CDR2 SFDVKD. This CDR3 is 16 amino acids long. In DNA, the CDR3 is TGTGCCACCAGTGATTTACGACAGGGGCACCAAGAGACCCAGTACTTC. Its protein is CATSDLRQGHQETQYF.

This clone has only a few counts. This sequence joins TRBV3-1 (or the pseudogene TRBV3-2) and TRBJ2-7, with TRBD2 matching 12 bases. This CDR3 has 16 amino acids. Germline assignment: CDR1 LGHDT and CDR2 YNNKEL (reference sequence). V was pared by 4 bases and J by 0 bases, with 4 bases of the junction left unmatched. CDR3 loop: CASSLGLAGHSYEQYF. In DNA, the CDR3 is TGTGCCAGCAGCCTGGGACTAGCGGGCCACTCCTACGAGCAGTACTTC.

This clone has more than one count but fewer than ten. The J gene is TRBJ1-6, the V gene TRBV2; D unclear. Germline V CDR1 and CDR2: SNHLY, FYNNEI. The V end was cut by 8 bases, the J end by 0 bases, with 11 bases between. The length of the CDR3 is 15 residues. Here the CDR3 DNA reads TGTGCCAGCGCGGATCTAAGCTCCTATAATTCACCCCTCCACTTT. Protein sequence: CASADLSSYNSPLHF.

This rearrangement joins TRBV18 to TRBJ1-4; 7 positions match TRBD1. Germline V CDR1 and CDR2: KGHSH, LQKENI. The CDR3 extends over 13 amino acids. After removal of 3 bases from V and 8 bases from J, the junction contained 3 bases not matched to a gene. CDR3 amino acids: CASSPGTDEKLFF. CDR3 bases: TGTGCCAGCTCACCGGGGACAGACGAAAAACTGTTTTTT.

The rearrangement links TRBV28 to TRBJ1-5; 7 bases agree with TRBD1. Trimming took 6 bases from V and 5 from J; bases not matched to a gene: 13. The CDR3 extends over 16 amino acids. The germline V gene has CDR1 MDHEN and CDR2 SYDVKM. This chain's CDR3 is CASSKDRDREHQPQHF. CDR3 in DNA: TGTGCCAGCAGCAAAGACAGGGATCGTGAACATCAGCCCCAGCATTTT.

The gene calls are TRBV7-2 and TRBJ1-2; the D gene is possibly TRBD1 (5 bases). In germline, CDR1 is SGHTA, CDR2 FQGNSA. This CDR3 contains 15 residues. V was shortened by 0 bases and J by 1 base, with 9 bases between the two germline ends. CDR3 nucleotides: TGTGCCAGCAGCTTAGCGATTCAGGGTAACTATGGCTACACCTTC. Protein product: CASSLAIQGNYGYTF.

The chain employs TRBV5-1 and TRBJ2-3; 10 bases align to TRBD2. The J segment lost 0 bases and the V segment lost 4 bases, leaving 11 bases of the junction unmatched. This CDR3 contains 18 residues. Germline V gene lookup returns CDR1 SGHRS and CDR2 YFSETQ. CDR3: CASSQGTGTSVSTDTQYF. CDR3 bases: TGCGCCAGCAGCCAGGGGACGGGGACTAGCGTCAGCACAGATACGCAGTATTTT.

The chain couples TRBV19 to TRBJ2-7, with TRBD1 identical over 7 bases. The germline V gene encodes CDR1 LNHDA and CDR2 SQIVND (reference sequence). Trimming at V came to 5 bases and at J to 3 bases, leaving 7 bases not matched to a gene. The CDR3 extends over 14 amino acids. The CDR3 region is CASSPGQIYYEQYF. CDR3 sequence (DNA): TGTGCCAGTAGTCCGGGACAGATTTACTACGAGCAGTACTTC.

The chain is built from TRBV5-5 and TRBJ2-1; D call uncertain. Trimming left V 4 bases short and J 4 bases short, with 15 bases between. This CDR3 has 15 amino acids. Germline-derived CDR1 and CDR2 are SGHKS and YYEKEE (reference sequence). CDR3 in DNA: TGTGCCAGCAGCCCCAATTTGGCCCTTTACAATGAGCAGTTCTTC. Amino acid sequence: CASSPNLALYNEQFF.

The V and J genes are TRBV29-1 and TRBJ1-2, with D unresolved. Germline CDR1 and CDR2: SQVTM and ANQGSEA. This CDR3 spans 13 amino acids. The germline V and J ends were trimmed by 6 bases and 7 bases, with 18 bases remaining between them. The CDR3 sequence: CSVHGREAAGYTF. CDR3 in DNA: TGCAGCGTCCACGGGAGGGAGGCCGCTGGCTACACCTTC.

This chain uses TRBV23-1 with TRBJ1-5, with TRBD1 matching 9 bases. TRBV23-1 is given ORF status, its function remaining uncertain. The CDR3 length is 19 residues. V gave up 3 bases and J gave up 0 bases; unmatched junction bases: 12. In DNA form, the CDR3 reads TGCGCCAGCAGTCACCCCCGGGACAGGGCCCCCGATAGCAATCAGCCCCAGCATTTT. As protein: CASSHPRDRAPDSNQPQHF.

This chain connects TRBV11-2 to TRBJ1-5; 10 positions agree with TRBD1. CDR3 size: 15 residues. The ends lost 3 bases at V and 8 bases at J; junction bases unmatched: 7. Germline assignment: CDR1 SGHAT and CDR2 FQNNGV. The CDR3 sequence is CASSLTGTGEKPQHF. The CDR3 DNA follows: TGTGCCAGCAGCTTGACCGGGACAGGGGAAAAGCCCCAGCATTTT.

The table lists this clone with a count of one. The rearrangement uses TRBV6-2 or TRBV6-3 and TRBJ2-7; 8 bases are a match to TRBD2. Germline assignment: CDR1 MNHEY and CDR2 SVGEGT. V shed 2 bases and J 2 bases; nucleotides not matched to a gene: 8. CDR3 size: 16 residues. In DNA, the CDR3 is TGTGCCAGCAGTTACCGAAGAGGACTAGCCGCCTACGAGCAGTACTTC. The encoded protein is CASSYRRGLAAYEQYF.

V usage is TRBV6-5 and J usage is TRBJ2-7; 9 nucleotides match TRBD1. The J segment lost 2 bases and the V segment lost 6 bases, leaving 8 bases of the junction unmatched. Germline lookup yields CDR1 MNHEY and CDR2 SVGAGI. This CDR3 region has 15 residues. CDR3: CASSWTGEYAYEQYF. Here the CDR3 DNA reads TGTGCCAGCAGCTGGACAGGGGAATATGCCTACGAGCAGTACTTC.

The V gene is TRBV28, the J gene TRBJ2-7; no definite D call. Germline CDR1 and CDR2: MDHEN and SYDVKM. Trimming took off 5 bases at V and 5 bases at J, with 10 bases between the two ends. The CDR3 totals 12 residues. CDR3 sequence (DNA): TGTGCCAGCAGTCTTTACTTTAACGAGCAGTACTTC. It yields the protein CASSLYFNEQYF.

The chain is built from TRBV24-1 and TRBJ2-1; 8 bases fit TRBD1. V shed 9 bases and J 3 bases; nucleotides not matched to a gene: 3. The CDR3 runs 13 residues. CDR1 KGHDR and CDR2 SFDVKD come from the germline V gene. The CDR3 is CATGGQDYNEQFF. In nucleotides, the CDR3 is TGTGCCACCGGGGGACAGGACTACAATGAGCAGTTCTTC.

The rearrangement joins TRBV10-3 to TRBJ1-1; TRBD1 aligns across 7 bases. There are 14 residues in the CDR3. In germline, CDR1 is ENHRY, CDR2 SYGVKD. J was trimmed by 1 base and V by 6 bases; bases with no gene match: 5. The CDR3 protein is CAIRGTAENTEAFF. In DNA, the CDR3 is TGTGCCATCAGAGGGACAGCGGAGAACACTGAAGCTTTCTTT.

The chain uses TRBV7-2 and TRBJ2-7, with D possibly matching TRBD2 (5 bases). This CDR3 has 15 residues. V shed 5 bases and J shed 0 bases, with 14 bases lying between them. The V gene's germline CDR1 is SGHTA and CDR2 FQGNSA. The CDR3 reads CASSPSAATSYEQYF. CDR3 nucleotide sequence: TGTGCCAGCAGCCCATCAGCGGCTACCTCCTACGAGCAGTACTTC.

The chain links TRBV28 to TRBJ2-3; TRBD2 matches at 8 bases. Losses at the gene ends were 5 bases for V and 1 base for J; bases not matched to a gene: 5. CDR3 length: 15 residues. Looked up from germline, CDR1 is MDHEN and CDR2 is SYDVKM. The CDR3: CASSVSGIGTDTQYF. The CDR3 coding sequence is TGTGCCAGCAGTGTTAGCGGGATTGGCACAGATACGCAGTATTTT.